Included here is one TCR beta chain sequence, with context. The sample belongs to a study of blood T cell repertoires in COVID-19. In the study overall: Whether acute or convalescent, the COVID-19 samples came from the United States, Italy and Spain. T cells, B-cell-depleted T cells, or PBMCs supplied cDNA or gDNA.

Germline lookup yields CDR1 MNHEY and CDR2 SMNVEV (reference sequence). This CDR3 has 14 residues. With 2 bases removed from V and 7 bases from J, the gap between germline ends came to 14 bases. Under the authors' procedure: Amplification of reference gene primers provided the estimated nucleated cell counts. Profiling relied on immunoSEQ multiplex PCR, and the TCRdb table lists in-frame clones only, not all of them. V and J calls and clone size are those listed in that table; D and trimming were worked out from the DNA. The sample comprises roughly 16,000 clones, roughly 81% of which are singletons, and about 8.1% rests with the top ten.

The specimen was peripheral blood. The receptor comes from a man in his 60s with acute or convalescent COVID-19. The V gene is TRBV27, the J gene TRBJ1-1, with D unresolved. CDR3: CASSLRIGRDEAFF. For the CDR3, the DNA is TGTGCCAGCAGTTTAAGGATTGGGCGGGATGAAGCTTTCTTT.